The rows below give T cell receptor beta chains drawn from one sample of a study of blood T cell repertoires in COVID-19. The data were produced by immunoSEQ multiplex PCR, yet TCRdb's version contains in-frame clones alone and is incomplete. The data show roughly 75,000 clones, with approximately 90% seen just once and 6.9% held by the top ten. The specimen was peripheral blood. These receptor sequences come from a human donor in a cohort sampled during active COVID-19. CDR3s include the opening cysteine and the closing phenylalanine or tryptophan. A D gene is named only where the DNA matches it firmly. Clone size is not always given. Where it is, it says once, few, many or a class for expanded clones.

>NA|NA|TRBJ1-3|TRBV3-1/TRBV3-2|16
TGTGCCAGCAGCCAAGTATCGGGTTCTTCCGGAAACACCATATATTTT
CASSQVSGSSGNTIYF
>NA|NA|TRBJ1-4|TRBV27|14
TGTGCCAGCAGTTTTCGGAGCCTTAATGAAAAACTGTTTTTT
CASSFRSLNEKLFF
>NA|TRBD1|TRBJ1-2|TRBV6-5|15
TGTGCCAGCAGTTATGGACAGGTTTGGAACTATGGCTACACCTTC
CASSYGQVWNYGYTF
>NA|NA|TRBJ1-2|TRBV6-1|15
TGTGCCAGCAGTGAACGGGTGGTGCCCCACTATGGCTACACCTTC
CASSERVVPHYGYTF
>few|TRBD1|TRBJ2-2|TRBV19|15
TGTGCCAGTAGTGCAACAGGGCAGGGGGCCGGGGAGCTGTTTTTT
CASSATGQGAGELFF
>once|NA|TRBJ2-5|TRBV3-1/TRBV3-2|13
TGTGCCAGCAGCCCCCAACAGTGGGAGACCCAGTACTTC
CASSPQQWETQYF
>NA|TRBD1|TRBJ1-5|TRBV3-1/TRBV3-2|14
TGTGCCAGCAGCCAGACGACAGGGGAGTTTCCCCAGCATTTT
CASSQTTGEFPQHF
>once|NA|TRBJ2-7|TRBV28|11
TGTGCCAGCACGACTTCCTACGAGCAGTACTTC
CASTTSYEQYF
>NA|NA|TRBJ1-6|TRBV20-1|11
TGCAGTGCGTCTGATAATTCACCCCTCCACTTT
CSASDNSPLHF
>NA|TRBD1|TRBJ2-7|TRBV10-3|17
TGTGCCATCAGTGACTCCCTAGGGACAGGGTCCTACTACGAGCAGTACTTC
CAISDSLGTGSYYEQYF
>once|TRBD2|TRBJ2-3|TRBV2|17
TGTGCCAGCAGTGCACCCACCGGACTAGCGGGCACAGATACGCAGTATTTT
CASSAPTGLAGTDTQYF
>NA|NA|TRBJ1-4|TRBV5-6|14
TGTGCCAGCAGCTTGACAGGGATGGGTGAAAAACTGTTTTTT
CASSLTGMGEKLFF
>NA|NA|TRBJ1-3|TRBV5-1|15
TGCGCCAGCAGCCCTCAACAGGGATCTGGAAACACCATATATTTT
CASSPQQGSGNTIYF
>NA|TRBD1|TRBJ1-6|TRBV19|15
TGTGCCAGTAGTATCGCGGCAGGGGGCAGTTCACCCCTCCACTTT
CASSIAAGGSSPLHF
>once|NA|TRBJ2-5|TRBV5-1|14
TGCGCCAGCAGCGAATCAGGGGTACGAGAGACCCAGTACTTC
CASSESGVRETQYF
>NA|NA|TRBJ1-1|TRBV3-1/TRBV3-2|12
TGTGCCAGCAGCCCGAGCACAGGGACAGCTTTCTTT
CASSPSTGTAFF
>NA|TRBD1|TRBJ1-1|TRBV14|12
TGTGCCAGCAGCCAAGTTGGACAGGGAGCTTTCTTT
CASSQVGQGAFF
>NA|TRBD2|TRBJ2-7|TRBV5-6|13
TGTGCCAGCAGTTGGGGGGGCTCCTACGAGCAGTACTTC
CASSWGGSYEQYF
>NA|NA|TRBJ2-5|TRBV6-5|13
TGTGCCAGCAGGTTCGGGGACTCGAAGACCCAGTACTTC
CASRFGDSKTQYF
>NA|NA|TRBJ1-1|TRBV24-1|16
TGTGCCACCAGTGATTCCTGGACAGCCGTGAACACTGAAGCTTTCTTT
CATSDSWTAVNTEAFF
>NA|TRBD2|TRBJ2-7|TRBV30|16
TGTGCCTGGAGTGTACTAGCGGGAGCCGAATTTTACGAGCAGTACTTC
CAWSVLAGAEFYEQYF
>NA|TRBD1|TRBJ1-6|TRBV7-9|15
TGTGCCAGCAGCTTCGCGACAGGGGGATACTCACCCCTCCACTTT
CASSFATGGYSPLHF
>NA|NA|TRBJ2-7|TRBV2|14
TGTGCCAGCACCGAGGTACAGGGTGTATCCGAGCAGTACTTC
CASTEVQGVSEQYF
>NA|NA|TRBJ1-3|TRBV7-6|18
TGTGCCAGCAGCTTAGCGCAATGGGGCGCGTTGGCTGGAAACACCATATATTTT
CASSLAQWGALAGNTIYF
>NA|NA|TRBJ2-7|TRBV3-1/TRBV3-2|15
TGTGCCAGCAGCCCTGGAGGGCGTGGGCCCTACGAGCAGTACTTC
CASSPGGRGPYEQYF
>NA|NA|TRBJ2-2|TRBV11-3|16
TGTGCCAGCAGCCCCTTTTCCGGGGCGAACACCGGGGAGCTGTTTTTT
CASSPFSGANTGELFF
>NA|NA|TRBJ2-7|TRBV6-2/TRBV6-3|12
TGTGCCAGCAGCCTCCTAAGCTACGAGCAGTACTTC
CASSLLSYEQYF
>once|TRBD2|TRBJ2-7|TRBV6-5|15
TGTGCCAGCAGTCCTTCTAGCGGGGGGGCCTACGAGCAGTACTTC
CASSPSSGGAYEQYF
>NA|NA|TRBJ2-2|TRBV4-1|18
TGCGCCAGCAGCCAAGGTACCCAGGCCGTTACGAACACCGGGGAGCTGTTTTTT
CASSQGTQAVTNTGELFF
>NA|TRBD1|TRBJ1-4|TRBV4-3|14
TGCGCCAGCAGCCAAGGACAGGGCGGGGAAAAACTGTTTTTT
CASSQGQGGEKLFF
>NA|NA|TRBJ1-5|TRBV12-3/TRBV12-4|13
TGTGCCAGCAGTTTTTCCACGAGGCAGCCCCAGCATTTT
CASSFSTRQPQHF
>NA|NA|TRBJ1-2|TRBV4-3|15
TGCGCCAGCAGCCTCACCAGGGATACCCCTTATGGCTACACCTTC
CASSLTRDTPYGYTF
>NA|TRBD2|TRBJ2-1|TRBV15|15
TGTGCCACCAGCAAAACTAGCGGTTCCTACAATGAGCAGTTCTTC
CATSKTSGSYNEQFF
>NA|TRBD2|TRBJ2-1|TRBV9|17
TGTGCCAGCAGCCCACGGACTAGCGGGGGGCCCTTGGATGAGCAGTTCTTC
CASSPRTSGGPLDEQFF
>NA|TRBD2|TRBJ2-1|TRBV2|14
TGTGCCAGCAGGTCGGGACTAGCGTTTTATGAGCAGTTCTTC
CASRSGLAFYEQFF
>NA|TRBD1|TRBJ1-2|TRBV6-5|14
TGTGCCAGCAGTTACTCGGGACAGGGGCGAGGCTACACCTTC
CASSYSGQGRGYTF
>NA|NA|TRBJ1-1|TRBV30|14
TGTGCCTGGAGTGTTGGCACGTTGAACACTGAAGCTTTCTTT
CAWSVGTLNTEAFF
>NA|NA|TRBJ2-1|TRBV5-1|16
TGCGCCAGCAGCTTGGTAGGGGGGGGCCCCTACAATGAGCAGTTCTTC
CASSLVGGGPYNEQFF
>NA|NA|TRBJ2-7|TRBV19|13
TGTGCCAGTAGTATGCTCAGGGGTGACGAGCAGTACTTC
CASSMLRGDEQYF
>NA|TRBD2|TRBJ2-7|TRBV6-5|15
TGTGCCAGCAGTTACCGAAGCGGGGGGGACTACGAGCAGTACTTC
CASSYRSGGDYEQYF
>NA|NA|TRBJ1-2|TRBV25-1|14
TGTGCCAGCAGTGATGCGGGTTCAATCTATGGCTACACCTTC
CASSDAGSIYGYTF
>NA|TRBD1|TRBJ2-7|TRBV19|15
TGTGCCAGTAGTATTTTAACAGGGGGCTACTACGAGCAGTACTTC
CASSILTGGYYEQYF
>NA|TRBD1|TRBJ1-1|TRBV5-6|14
TGTGCCAGCAGCGTTGGACAGGCTAACACTGAAGCTTTCTTT
CASSVGQANTEAFF
>NA|NA|TRBJ1-1|TRBV19|10
TGTGCCAGTGCCCGGGGGGAAGCTTTCTTT
CASARGEAFF
>NA|NA|TRBJ2-7|TRBV3-1/TRBV3-2|16
TGTGCCAGCAGCAACACAAGCGGCTATCCAACCTACGAGCAGTACTTC
CASSNTSGYPTYEQYF
>NA|TRBD1|TRBJ1-2|TRBV7-9|15
TGTGCCAGCAGCACCACACAGGGGACCGACTATGGCTACACCTTC
CASSTTQGTDYGYTF
>NA|TRBD1|TRBJ1-2|TRBV19|12
TGTGCCAGTAGTACCCGGGACAGGGATTACACCTTC
CASSTRDRDYTF
>NA|NA|TRBJ1-3|TRBV28|13
TGTGCCAGCACCGGGAGCTCTGGAAACACCATATATTTT
CASTGSSGNTIYF